This T cell receptor (beta chain) appears in the sequencing data of a study of T cell repertoires in cytomegalovirus infection. Study-level information: Both CMV infection and a matching HLA type were indicated by public TCR beta signatures. The study's findings and limits: The cumulative frequency of public TCR beta families distinguished individuals who carried CMV together with the relevant HLA.

Points on this clonotype: What it binds is unknown.

TCRdb reanalysed the reads using MiXCR and keeps one entry per CDR3 protein. The data show some 800,000 distinct CDR3 sequences, approximately 32% seen once. V was shortened by 1 base and J by 0 bases, with 19 bases between the two germline ends. Germline lookup yields CDR1 LNHNV and CDR2 YYDKDF (reference sequence). The CDR3 length is 18 residues. The clonotype originates from a human donor in good health (CMV status not recorded). Some clones in this sample may be carry-over from other donors' samples. This sample comprised cultured CD8+ T cells from PBMCs, obtained from culture after CMV antigen stimulation. This chain joins TRBV15 and TRBJ2-7, with D possibly TRBD2 on 7 matching bases. DNA of the CDR3: TGTGCCACCAGCAGAGCCCAGCCTCGCGGGGGCTCCTCCTACGAGCAGTACTTC. As protein: CATSRAQPRGGSSYEQYF.